The following is a T cell receptor beta chain sequence with its context. Its specificity is unknown. The assay used deep level. Profiling relied on immunoSEQ multiplex PCR, and the TCRdb table lists in-frame clones only, not all of them. The sample shows 2 million to 2.5 million clones, roughly 93% of them seen only once. CD4+ cell separation produced CD45RA+ naive and CD45RA-negative memory subsets. The data are from a study of shared clonotypes between healthy human individuals. Broader study findings: Donor scarcity curtailed the genetic and exposure-history diversity represented herein.

The CDR3 runs 14 residues. V dropped 6 bases and J dropped 0 bases, with 12 bases sitting between them. Germline values: CDR1 SNHLY, CDR2 FYNNEI. The TCR was taken from a man in his late teens or twenties in good health. Some clones in this sample may be carry-over from other donors' samples. The chain employs TRBV2 and TRBJ2-7, with a possible D match to TRBD1 (6 bases). Sequencing was carried out using naive CD4+ T cells from PBMCs. Subset given: CD45RA+ positively selected. The CDR3 sequence is CASRGRGGSYEQYF. The CDR3, as DNA: TGTGCCAGCAGGGGCCGAGGGGGCTCCTACGAGCAGTACTTC.